This T cell receptor beta chain was recovered during a study of blood T cell repertoires in COVID-19. Across the whole study: The study drew acute and convalescent COVID-19 samples from the United States, Italy and Spain. T cells, B-cell-depleted T cells, or PBMCs supplied cDNA or gDNA.

In the study's own analysis: Reference gene primer amplification in the assay estimated nucleated cell counts. Using immunoSEQ multiplex PCR, the repertoire was profiled, and TCRdb retains in-frame clones only, with some absent. That table is the source of V, J and clone size, and D and trimming were worked out from the DNA. The repertoire holds about 240,000 clones, with about nine tenths as singletons. Germline CDR1 and CDR2: SGHDT and YYEEEE. Trimming shortened V by 1 base and J by 7 bases, and 14 bases separated the two germline ends. CDR3 length: 14 amino acids. The clonotype comes from a man aged 55-75 years with acute or convalescent COVID-19. V and J are TRBV5-6 and TRBJ1-2; possible D gene TRBD1, 5 bases. Sequencing used peripheral blood. CDR3 nucleotide sequence: TGTGCCAGCAGCTTGAGGTTGGGACTGGGTGGCTACACCTTC. Residues: CASSLRLGLGGYTF.